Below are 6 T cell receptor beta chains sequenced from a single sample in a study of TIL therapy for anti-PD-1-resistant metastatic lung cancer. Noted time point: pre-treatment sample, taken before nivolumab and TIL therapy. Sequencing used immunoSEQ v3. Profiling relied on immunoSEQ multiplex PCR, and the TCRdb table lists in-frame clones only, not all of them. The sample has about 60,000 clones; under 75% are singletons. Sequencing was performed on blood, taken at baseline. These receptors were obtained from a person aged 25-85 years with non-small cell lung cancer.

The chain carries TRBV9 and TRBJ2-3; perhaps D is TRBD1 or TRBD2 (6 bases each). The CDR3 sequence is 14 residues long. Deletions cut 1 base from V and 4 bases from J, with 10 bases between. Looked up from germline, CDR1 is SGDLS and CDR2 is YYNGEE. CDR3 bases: TGTGCCAGCAGCGTAAGGGGGGACCCAGATACGCAGTATTTT. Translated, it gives CASSVRGDPDTQYF.

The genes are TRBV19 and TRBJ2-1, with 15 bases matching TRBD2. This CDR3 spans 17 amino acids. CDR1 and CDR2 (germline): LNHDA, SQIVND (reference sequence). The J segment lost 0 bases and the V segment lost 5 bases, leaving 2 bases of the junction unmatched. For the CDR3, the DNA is TGTGCCAGTAGTGGGACTAGCGGGGGGAGCTCCTACAATGAGCAGTTCTTC. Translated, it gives CASSGTSGGSSYNEQFF. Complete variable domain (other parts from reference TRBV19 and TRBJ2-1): DGGITQSPKYLFRKEGQNVTLSCEQNLNHDAMYWYRQDPGQGLRLIYYSQIVNDFQKGDIAEGYSVSREKKESFPLTVTSAQKNPTAFYLCASSGTSGGSSYNEQFFGPGTRLTVL.

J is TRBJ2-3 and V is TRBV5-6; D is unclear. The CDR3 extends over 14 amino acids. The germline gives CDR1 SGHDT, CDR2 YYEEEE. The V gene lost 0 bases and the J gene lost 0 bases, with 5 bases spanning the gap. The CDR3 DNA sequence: TGTGCCAGCAGCTTGGGCCCTAGCACAGATACGCAGTATTTT. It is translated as CASSLGPSTDTQYF.

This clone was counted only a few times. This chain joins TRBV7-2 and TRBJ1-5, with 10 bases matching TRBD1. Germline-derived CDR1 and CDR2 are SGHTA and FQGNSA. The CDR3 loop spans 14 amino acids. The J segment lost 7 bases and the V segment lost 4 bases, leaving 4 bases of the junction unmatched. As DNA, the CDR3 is TGTGCCAGCAGCTCGACAGGGGGCAGGCAGCCCCAGCATTTT. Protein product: CASSSTGGRQPQHF.

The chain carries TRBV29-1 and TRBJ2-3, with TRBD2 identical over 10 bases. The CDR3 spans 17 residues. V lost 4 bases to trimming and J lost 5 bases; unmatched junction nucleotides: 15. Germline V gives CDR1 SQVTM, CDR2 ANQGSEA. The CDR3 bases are TGCAGCGTTGCCGGCCTAGCGGGAGAAGCTTACATAGATACGCAGTATTTT. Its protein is CSVAGLAGEAYIDTQYF.

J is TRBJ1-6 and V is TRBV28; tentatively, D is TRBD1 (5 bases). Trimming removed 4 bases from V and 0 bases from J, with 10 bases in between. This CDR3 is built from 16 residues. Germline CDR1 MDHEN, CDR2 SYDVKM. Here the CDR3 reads CASSSPGSSYNSPLHF. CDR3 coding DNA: TGTGCCAGCAGTTCCCCAGGGAGCTCCTATAATTCACCCCTCCACTTT.